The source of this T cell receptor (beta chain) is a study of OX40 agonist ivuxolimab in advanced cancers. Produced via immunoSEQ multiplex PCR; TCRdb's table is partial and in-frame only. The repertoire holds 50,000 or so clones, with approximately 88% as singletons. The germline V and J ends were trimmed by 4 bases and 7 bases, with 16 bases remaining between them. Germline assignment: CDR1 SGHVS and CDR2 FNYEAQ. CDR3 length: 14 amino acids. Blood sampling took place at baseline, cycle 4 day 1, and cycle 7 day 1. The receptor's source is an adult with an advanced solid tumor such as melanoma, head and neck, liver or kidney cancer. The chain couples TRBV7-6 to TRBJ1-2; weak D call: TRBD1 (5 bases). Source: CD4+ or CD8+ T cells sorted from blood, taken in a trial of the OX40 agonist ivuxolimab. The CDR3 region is CASSWGGSPIGYTF. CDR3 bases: TGTGCCAGCAGCTGGGGGGGATCTCCTATTGGCTACACCTTC.